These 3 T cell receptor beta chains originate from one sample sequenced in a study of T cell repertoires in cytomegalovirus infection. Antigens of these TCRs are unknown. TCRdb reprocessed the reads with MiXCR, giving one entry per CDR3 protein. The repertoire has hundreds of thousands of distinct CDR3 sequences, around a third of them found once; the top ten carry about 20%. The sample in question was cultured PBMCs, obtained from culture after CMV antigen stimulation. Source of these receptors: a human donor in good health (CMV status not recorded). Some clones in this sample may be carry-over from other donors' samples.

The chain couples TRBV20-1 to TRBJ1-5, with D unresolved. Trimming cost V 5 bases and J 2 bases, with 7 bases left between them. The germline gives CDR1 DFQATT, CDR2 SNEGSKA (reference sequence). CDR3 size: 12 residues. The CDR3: CSAGHRNQPQHF. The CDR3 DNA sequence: TGCAGTGCTGGTCATCGCAATCAGCCCCAGCATTTT.

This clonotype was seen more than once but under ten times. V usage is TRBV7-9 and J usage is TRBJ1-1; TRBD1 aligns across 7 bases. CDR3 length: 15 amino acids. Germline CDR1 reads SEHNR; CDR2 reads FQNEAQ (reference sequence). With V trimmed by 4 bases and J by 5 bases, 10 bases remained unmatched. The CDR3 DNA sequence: TGTGCCAGCAGCTCGCGGACAGGTCCAGAAACTGAAGCTTTCTTT. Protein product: CASSSRTGPETEAFF.

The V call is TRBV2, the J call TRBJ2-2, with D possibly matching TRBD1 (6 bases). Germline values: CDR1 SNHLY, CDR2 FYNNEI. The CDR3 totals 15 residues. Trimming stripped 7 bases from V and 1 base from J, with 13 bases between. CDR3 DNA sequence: TGTGCCAGCACCTCACAGGGCCTGAACACCGGGGAGCTGTTTTTT. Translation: CASTSQGLNTGELFF.